These 9 T cell receptor beta chains were all obtained from the same sample, sequenced in a study of shared clonotypes between healthy human individuals. It was CD45RO-negative cells, positively selected for CCR7, that made up naive CD8 cells, with terminally differentiated effector memory CD45RA+ cells excluded. Clones were sequenced by immunoSEQ multiplex PCR, and TCRdb holds only the in-frame ones, with some missing. Found here are about 750,000 clones, 85% to 95% of them singletons; the top ten hold around 24%. The source material was naive CD8+ T cells sorted from blood. The receptors stem from a man aged 25 to 45 in good health.

The chain combines TRBV28 with TRBJ1-5; D gene uncertain. CDR3 length equals 17 residues. Germline V gene lookup returns CDR1 MDHEN and CDR2 SYDVKM. Between the trimmed V and J ends, which lost 8 bases and 1 base, there was a span of 21 bases. CDR3 in amino acids: CASEGPGERSSNQPQHF. The CDR3 region has the DNA TGTGCCAGCGAGGGTCCCGGGGAGAGGTCCAGCAATCAGCCCCAGCATTTT.

J is TRBJ1-1 and V is TRBV14; D is perhaps TRBD1 (6 bases). Trimming left V 1 base short and J 5 bases short, with 11 bases between. The CDR3 length is 14 residues. Germline CDR1 and CDR2: SGHDN and FVKESK. CDR3 nucleotides: TGTGCCAGCAGCCAAGGTGTCAGGGGAACTGAAGCTTTCTTT. This gives the protein CASSQGVRGTEAFF.

V is TRBV27 and J is TRBJ1-1; 8 bases line up with TRBD1. The germline V gene has CDR1 MNHEY and CDR2 SMNVEV (reference sequence). The V segment lost 6 bases and the J segment 4 bases; nucleotides outside the gene matches: 1. The CDR3 runs 12 residues. The CDR3 loop is CASSGQGTEAFF. The CDR3 DNA sequence: TGTGCCAGCAGCGGACAGGGCACTGAAGCTTTCTTT.

This chain links TRBV5-6 with TRBJ1-5, with D possibly TRBD1 on 6 matching bases. CDR3 length: 14 amino acids. The germline V gene has CDR1 SGHDT and CDR2 YYEEEE. The germline V and J ends were trimmed by 0 bases and 7 bases, with 11 bases remaining between them. The CDR3 DNA sequence: TGTGCCAGCAGCTTGGGATCGAGGGGGCAGCCCCAGCATTTT. Its translation is CASSLGSRGQPQHF. Full variable domain (outside the CDR3, taken from reference TRBV5-6 and TRBJ1-5): DAGVTQSPTHLIKTRGQQVTLRCSPKSGHDTVSWYQQALGQGPQFIFQYYEEEERQRGNFPDRFSGHQFPNYSSELNVNALLLGDSALYLCASSLGSRGQPQHFGDGTRLSIL.

The chain employs TRBV28 and TRBJ2-3; no firm D call. The germline V and J ends were trimmed by 10 bases and 3 bases, with 11 bases remaining between them. The CDR3 spans 12 residues. Germline assignment: CDR1 MDHEN and CDR2 SYDVKM. The CDR3 region is CANETPTDTQYF. Written as DNA, the CDR3 is TGTGCCAACGAGACCCCGACAGATACGCAGTATTTT.

V and J are TRBV10-2 and TRBJ2-2, with D unclear. Trimming took 7 bases from V and 4 from J, leaving 4 bases between them. The germline CDR1 and CDR2 sequences are WSHSY and SAAADI. The CDR3 has 11 amino acids. CDR3 DNA sequence: TGCGCCAGCACGACCACCGGGGAGCTGTTTTTT. This gives the protein CASTTTGELFF.

This clone occurred a few times. The sample has other DNA sequences that encode this CDR3 too. The chain couples TRBV27 to TRBJ2-2; D unresolved. V lost 1 base and J 3 bases, leaving 3 bases between the germline ends. The germline gives CDR1 MNHEY, CDR2 SMNVEV (reference sequence). CDR3 length equals 13 residues. The CDR3 here is CASSLLDTGELFF. The DNA of the CDR3 is TGTGCCAGCAGTTTATTGGACACCGGGGAGCTGTTTTTT.

The chain carries TRBV7-9 and TRBJ1-4; perhaps TRBD1 as D (6 bases). V lost 2 bases and J lost 2, with 15 bases in between. Germline V CDR1 and CDR2: SEHNR, FQNEAQ (reference sequence). The CDR3 sequence is 17 residues long. The CDR3 loop is CASSLPRGARTNEKLFF. The CDR3 DNA is TGTGCCAGCAGCTTACCCCGGGGGGCCCGGACTAATGAAAAACTGTTTTTT.

V usage is TRBV9 and J usage is TRBJ2-1; 10 bases line up with TRBD2. V lost 2 bases, J lost 6 bases, and 14 bases stayed unmatched. The CDR3 length is 18 residues. From germline, CDR1 is SGDLS and CDR2 YYNGEE. In DNA, the CDR3 is TGTGCCAGCAGCGTTCGCATGGAGAGGCTAGCGGGAGTCAATGAGCAGTTCTTC. Its translation is CASSVRMERLAGVNEQFF.